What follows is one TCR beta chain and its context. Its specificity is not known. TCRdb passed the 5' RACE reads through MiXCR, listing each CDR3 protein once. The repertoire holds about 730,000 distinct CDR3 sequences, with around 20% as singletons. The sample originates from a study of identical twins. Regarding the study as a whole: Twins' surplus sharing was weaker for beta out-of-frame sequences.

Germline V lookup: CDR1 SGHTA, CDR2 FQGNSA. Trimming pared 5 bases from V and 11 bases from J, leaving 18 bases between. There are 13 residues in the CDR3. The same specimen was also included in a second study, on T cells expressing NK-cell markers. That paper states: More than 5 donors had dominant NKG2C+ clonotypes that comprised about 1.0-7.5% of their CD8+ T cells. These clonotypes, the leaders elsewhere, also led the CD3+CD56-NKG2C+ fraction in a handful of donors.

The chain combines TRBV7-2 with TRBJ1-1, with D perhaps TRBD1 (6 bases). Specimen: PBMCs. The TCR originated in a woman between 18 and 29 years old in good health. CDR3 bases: TGTGCCAGCAGCATCAAGGAGGGGGTTGGGGCTTTCTTT. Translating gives CASSIKEGVGAFF. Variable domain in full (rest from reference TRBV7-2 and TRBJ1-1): GAGVSQSPSNKVTEKGKDVELRCDPISGHTALYWYRQSLGQGLEFLIYFQGNSAPDKSGLPSDRFSAERTGGSVSTLTIQRTQQEDSAVYLCASSIKEGVGAFFGQGTRLTVV.